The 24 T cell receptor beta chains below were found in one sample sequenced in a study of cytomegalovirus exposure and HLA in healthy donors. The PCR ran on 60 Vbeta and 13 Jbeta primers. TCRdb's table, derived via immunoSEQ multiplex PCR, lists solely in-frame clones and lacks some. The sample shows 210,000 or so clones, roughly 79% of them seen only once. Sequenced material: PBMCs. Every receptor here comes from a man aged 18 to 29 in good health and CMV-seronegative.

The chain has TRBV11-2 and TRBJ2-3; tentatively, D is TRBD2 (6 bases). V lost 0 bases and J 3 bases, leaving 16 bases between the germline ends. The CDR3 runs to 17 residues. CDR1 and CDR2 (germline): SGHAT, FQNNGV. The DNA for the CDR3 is TGTGCCAGCAGCTTAGATGTCGGACTACTCGTGACAGATACGCAGTATTTT. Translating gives CASSLDVGLLVTDTQYF.

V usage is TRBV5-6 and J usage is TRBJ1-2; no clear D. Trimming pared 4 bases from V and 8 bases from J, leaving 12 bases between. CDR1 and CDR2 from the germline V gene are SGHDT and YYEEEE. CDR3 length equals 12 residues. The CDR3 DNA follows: TGTGCCAGCAGCCGGGAGCCCTGGGGCTACACCTTC. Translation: CASSREPWGYTF.

The CDR3 region is CASSERILAGGETQYF. Written as DNA, the CDR3 is TGTGCCAGCAGCGAGCGAATTCTAGCGGGGGGAGAGACCCAGTACTTC. This sequence joins TRBV7-2 and TRBJ2-5; 11 nucleotides agree with TRBD2. The V gene's germline CDR1 is SGHTA and CDR2 FQGNSA. This CDR3 spans 16 amino acids. V trimming: 5 bases; J trimming: 4 bases; junction bases outside the gene matches: 9.

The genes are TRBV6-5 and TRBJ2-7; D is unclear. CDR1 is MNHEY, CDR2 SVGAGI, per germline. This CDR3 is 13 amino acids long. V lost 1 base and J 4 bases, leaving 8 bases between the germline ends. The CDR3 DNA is TGTGCCAGCAGTTACTTCCCCGGTTACGAGCAGTACTTC. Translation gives CASSYFPGYEQYF.

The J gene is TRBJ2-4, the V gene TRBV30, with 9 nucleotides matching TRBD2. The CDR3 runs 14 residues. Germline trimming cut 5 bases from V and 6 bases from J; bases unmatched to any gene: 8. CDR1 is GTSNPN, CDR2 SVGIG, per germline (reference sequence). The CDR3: CAWAGGRGGNIQYF. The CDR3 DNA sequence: TGTGCCTGGGCTGGCGGGAGGGGGGGAAACATTCAGTACTTC.

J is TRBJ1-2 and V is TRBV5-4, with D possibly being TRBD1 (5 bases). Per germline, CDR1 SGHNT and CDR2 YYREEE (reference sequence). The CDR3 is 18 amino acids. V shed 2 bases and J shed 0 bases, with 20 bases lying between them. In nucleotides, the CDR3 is TGTGCCAGCAGCTTTTTTACCACCACAGACAGCGCTAACTATGGCTACACCTTC. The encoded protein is CASSFFTTTDSANYGYTF.

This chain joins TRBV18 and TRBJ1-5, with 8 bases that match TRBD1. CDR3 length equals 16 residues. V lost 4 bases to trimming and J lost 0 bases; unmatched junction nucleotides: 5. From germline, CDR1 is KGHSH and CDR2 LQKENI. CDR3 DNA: TGTGCCAGCTCACTAGGGACAGGAGATAGCAATCAGCCCCAGCATTTT. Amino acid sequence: CASSLGTGDSNQPQHF.

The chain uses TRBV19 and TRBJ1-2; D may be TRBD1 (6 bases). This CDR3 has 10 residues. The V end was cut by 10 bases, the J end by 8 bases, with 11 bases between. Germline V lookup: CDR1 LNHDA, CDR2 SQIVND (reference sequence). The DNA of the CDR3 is TGTGCCACCCGGACAGAGGGCTACACCTTC. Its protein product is CATRTEGYTF.

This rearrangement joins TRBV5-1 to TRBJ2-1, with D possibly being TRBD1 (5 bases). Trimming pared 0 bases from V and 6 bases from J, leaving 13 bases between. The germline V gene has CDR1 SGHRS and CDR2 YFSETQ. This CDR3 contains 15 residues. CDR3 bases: TGCGCCAGCAGCTTGGCCGGGCAGGGAAGCAATGAGCAGTTCTTC. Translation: CASSLAGQGSNEQFF.

The CDR3 loop reads CASTHDRMSSYEQYF. Written as DNA, the CDR3 is TGCGCCAGCACGCATGACAGAATGAGCTCCTACGAGCAGTACTTC. This rearrangement joins TRBV5-1 to TRBJ2-7, with TRBD1 as a possible D gene (5 bases). Germline V lookup: CDR1 SGHRS, CDR2 YFSETQ. V shed 6 bases and J shed 0 bases, with 16 bases lying between them. The CDR3 has 15 amino acids.

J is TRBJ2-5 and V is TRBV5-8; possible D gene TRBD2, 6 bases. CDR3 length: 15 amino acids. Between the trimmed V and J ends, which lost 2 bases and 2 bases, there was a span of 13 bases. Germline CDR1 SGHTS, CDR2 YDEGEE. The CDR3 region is CASSFSRLGQETQYF. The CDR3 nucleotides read TGTGCCAGCAGCTTTAGTCGACTAGGACAAGAGACCCAGTACTTC.

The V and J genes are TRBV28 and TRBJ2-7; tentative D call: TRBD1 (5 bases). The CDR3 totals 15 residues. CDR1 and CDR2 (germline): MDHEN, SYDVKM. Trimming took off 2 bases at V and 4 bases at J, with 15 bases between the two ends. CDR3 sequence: CASSLIREVSYEQYF. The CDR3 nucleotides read TGTGCCAGCAGTTTAATCAGGGAAGTTTCGTACGAGCAGTACTTC.

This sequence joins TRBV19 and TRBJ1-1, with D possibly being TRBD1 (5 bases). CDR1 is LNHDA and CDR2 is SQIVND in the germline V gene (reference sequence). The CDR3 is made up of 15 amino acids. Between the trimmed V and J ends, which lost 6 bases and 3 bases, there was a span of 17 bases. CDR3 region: CASRRWGTGDTEAFF. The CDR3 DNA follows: TGTGCCAGTAGAAGGTGGGGGACTGGGGACACTGAAGCTTTCTTT. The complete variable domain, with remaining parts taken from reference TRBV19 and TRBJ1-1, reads DGGITQSPKYLFRKEGQNVTLSCEQNLNHDAMYWYRQDPGQGLRLIYYSQIVNDFQKGDIAEGYSVSREKKESFPLTVTSAQKNPTAFYLCASRRWGTGDTEAFFGQGTRLTVV.

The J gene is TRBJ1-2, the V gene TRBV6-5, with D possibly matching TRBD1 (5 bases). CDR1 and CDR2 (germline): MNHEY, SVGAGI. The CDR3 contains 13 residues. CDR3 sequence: CATIQGSNYGYTF. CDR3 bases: TGTGCTACGATCCAGGGCTCTAACTATGGCTACACCTTC.

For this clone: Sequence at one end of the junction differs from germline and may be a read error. The CDR3 here is CSSSTGQGMMGSSGNTIYF. Written as DNA, the CDR3 is TGTTCCAGCAGCACCGGACAGGGTATGATGGGGAGCTCTGGAAACACCATATATTTT. The V gene is TRBV7-9, the J gene TRBJ1-3; 8 bases align to TRBD1. The CDR3 length is 19 residues. In germline, CDR1 is SEHNR, CDR2 FQNEAQ (reference sequence).

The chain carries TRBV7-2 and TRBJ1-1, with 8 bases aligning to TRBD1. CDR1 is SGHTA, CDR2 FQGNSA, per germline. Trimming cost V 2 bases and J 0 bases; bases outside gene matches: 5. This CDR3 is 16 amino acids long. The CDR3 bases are TGTGCCAGCAGCTTAATCGCGACAGGGGTGAACACTGAAGCTTTCTTT. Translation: CASSLIATGVNTEAFF.

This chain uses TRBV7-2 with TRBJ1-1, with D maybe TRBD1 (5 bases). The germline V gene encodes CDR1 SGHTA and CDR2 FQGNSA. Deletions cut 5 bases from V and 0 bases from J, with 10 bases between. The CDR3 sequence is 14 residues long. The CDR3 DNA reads TGTGCCAGCAGCCCCCAGGGCATGAACACTGAAGCTTTCTTT. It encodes CASSPQGMNTEAFF.

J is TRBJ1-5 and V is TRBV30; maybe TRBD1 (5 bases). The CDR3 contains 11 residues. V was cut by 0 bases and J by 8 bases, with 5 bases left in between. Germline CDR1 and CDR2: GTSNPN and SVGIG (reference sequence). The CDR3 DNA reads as TGTGCCTGGAGTGTAGGGGAGCCCCAGCATTTT. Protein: CAWSVGEPQHF.

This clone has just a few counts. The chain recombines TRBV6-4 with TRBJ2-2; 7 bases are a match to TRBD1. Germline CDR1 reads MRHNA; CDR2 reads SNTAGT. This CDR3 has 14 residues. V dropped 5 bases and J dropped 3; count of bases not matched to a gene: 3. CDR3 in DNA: TGTGCCAGCAGTCCTGGACAGGACACCGGGGAGCTGTTTTTT. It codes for CASSPGQDTGELFF.

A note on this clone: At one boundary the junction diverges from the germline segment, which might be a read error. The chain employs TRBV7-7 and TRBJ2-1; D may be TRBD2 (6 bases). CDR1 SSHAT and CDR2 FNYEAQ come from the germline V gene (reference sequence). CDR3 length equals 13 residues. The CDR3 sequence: CASSLTNLAEQFF. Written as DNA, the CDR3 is TGTGCTAGCAGCCTAACAAACCTAGCGGAGCAGTTCTTC.

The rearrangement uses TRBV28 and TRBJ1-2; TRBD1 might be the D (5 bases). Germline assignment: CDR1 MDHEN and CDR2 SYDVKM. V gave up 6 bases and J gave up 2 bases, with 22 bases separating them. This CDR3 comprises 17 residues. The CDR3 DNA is TGTGCCAGCAGCCCTGTCCCCTCAGACAGAGTGAACTATGGCTACACCTTC. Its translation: CASSPVPSDRVNYGYTF.

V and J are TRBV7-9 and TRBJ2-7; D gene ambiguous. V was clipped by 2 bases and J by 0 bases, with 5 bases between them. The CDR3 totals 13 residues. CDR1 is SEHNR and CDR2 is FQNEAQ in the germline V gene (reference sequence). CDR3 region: CASSLLVSYEQYF. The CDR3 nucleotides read TGTGCCAGCAGCTTACTAGTCTCCTACGAGCAGTACTTC.

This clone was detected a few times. CDR3 in amino acids: CAISELAGPISYEQYF. CDR3 bases: TGTGCCATCAGTGAGTTGGCGGGGCCTATCTCCTACGAGCAGTACTTC. This chain connects TRBV10-3 to TRBJ2-7, with D possibly being TRBD2 (6 bases). V was clipped by 1 base and J by 0 bases, with 13 bases between them. The CDR3 totals 16 residues. Germline CDR1 reads ENHRY; CDR2 reads SYGVKD.

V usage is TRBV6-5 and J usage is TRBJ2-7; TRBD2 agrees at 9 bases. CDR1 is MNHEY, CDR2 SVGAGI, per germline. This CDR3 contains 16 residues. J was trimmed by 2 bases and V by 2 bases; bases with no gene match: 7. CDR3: CASSYVGTSRTYEQYF. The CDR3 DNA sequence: TGTGCCAGCAGTTACGTCGGGACTAGCAGAACCTACGAGCAGTACTTC.